The T cell receptor beta chain under discussion was sequenced for a study of T cells after yellow fever vaccination. CDR1 and CDR2 from the germline V gene are SGHTA and FQGNSA. The trim removed 5 bases at V and 15 bases at J, leaving 9 bases unmatched. This CDR3 region has 12 residues. TCRdb reanalysed the 5' RACE reads using MiXCR and keeps one entry per CDR3 protein. The sample shows around 260,000 distinct CDR3 sequences, about 5.2% of them seen only once. This clonotype was counted at least ten times. This sequence was found in a man younger than 35 who received the YFV17D yellow fever vaccine. The genes are TRBV7-2 and TRBJ2-1; 8 bases line up with TRBD2. The material was CD4+ T cells sorted from PBMCs, obtained on the day of the yellow fever booster vaccination. The chain's CDR3 is CASSRSGATPFF. The CDR3 DNA reads as TGTGCCAGCAGCCGTAGCGGGGCCACCCCGTTCTTC.